This T cell receptor beta chain was obtained from a study of shared clonotypes between healthy human individuals. Produced via immunoSEQ multiplex PCR; TCRdb's table is partial and in-frame only. The table records roughly 700,000 clones, around two thirds of them present only once. The clonotype was recovered from a woman in her twenties or thirties in good health. Sequencing input: memory CD4+ T cells sorted from blood. Subset given: CD45RA-negative fraction.

The CDR3 region is CAWKGRTRLANYGYTF. The CDR3 DNA sequence: TGTGCCTGGAAGGGTAGGACACGGTTAGCTAACTATGGCTACACCTTC. The rearrangement links TRBV30 to TRBJ1-2, with D perhaps matching TRBD1 (5 bases). V was pared by 4 bases and J by 0 bases, with 18 bases between. The CDR3 loop spans 16 amino acids. CDR1 is GTSNPN, CDR2 SVGIG, per germline (reference sequence). Combining the CDR3 with reference TRBV30 and TRBJ1-2 gives the whole variable domain SQTIHQWPATLVQPVGSPLSLECTVEGTSNPNLYWYRQAAGRGLQLLFYSVGIGQISSEVPQNLSASRPQDRQFILSSKKLLLSDSGFYLCAWKGRTRLANYGYTFGSGTRLTVV.